The 6 T cell receptor beta chains below were found in one sample sequenced in a study of blood T cell repertoires in COVID-19. Only in-frame clones appear in the TCRdb table, and some are missing; sequencing was by immunoSEQ multiplex PCR. The table records about 120,000 clones, 70% to 80% of them present only once. Sequenced material: peripheral blood. These receptors originate from a man aged 45-60 years with acute or convalescent COVID-19.

The chain combines TRBV7-8 with TRBJ1-5; 7 bases fit TRBD1. Germline V lookup: CDR1 SGHVS, CDR2 FQNEAQ. This CDR3 comprises 14 residues. Germline trimming cut 1 base from V and 6 bases from J; bases unmatched to any gene: 3. CDR3: CASSLEGAGQPQHF. CDR3 sequence (DNA): TGTGCCAGCAGCTTAGAGGGGGCAGGTCAGCCCCAGCATTTT.

This clone was seen a few times. The J gene is TRBJ1-2, the V gene TRBV27; a weak D match, TRBD1 (5 bases). Germline V gene lookup returns CDR1 MNHEY and CDR2 SMNVEV (reference sequence). This CDR3 contains 16 residues. V was cut by 6 bases and J by 2 bases, with 19 bases left in between. CDR3 DNA: TGTGCCAGCAGACCCGACAGCTTTCCCGGGAACTATGGCTACACCTTC. This codes for CASRPDSFPGNYGYTF.

This clone appeared a single time. CDR3 residues: CASSLNPQGNQPQHF. CDR3 sequence (DNA): TGCGCCAGCAGCTTGAACCCACAGGGGAATCAGCCCCAGCATTTT. The rearrangement joins TRBV5-1 to TRBJ1-5; TRBD1 matches at 7 bases. V dropped 1 base and J dropped 4; count of bases not matched to a gene: 5. CDR3 length equals 15 residues. CDR1 SGHRS and CDR2 YFSETQ come from the germline V gene.

V is TRBV5-4 and J is TRBJ1-6; possible D gene TRBD1, 5 bases. V was cut by 5 bases and J by 9 bases, with 21 bases left in between. This CDR3 spans 16 amino acids. Germline V gene lookup returns CDR1 SGHNT and CDR2 YYREEE (reference sequence). The CDR3 sequence is CASSSTPPGLSSPLHF. CDR3 coding DNA: TGTGCCAGCAGTTCAACCCCCCCAGGGCTAAGTTCACCCCTCCACTTT.

This rearrangement joins TRBV27 to TRBJ2-7; perhaps TRBD2 as D (6 bases). Per germline, CDR1 MNHEY and CDR2 SMNVEV (reference sequence). Trimming took off 1 base at V and 1 base at J, with 8 bases between the two ends. The CDR3 runs 14 residues. CDR3 in DNA: TGTGCCAGCAGTTTATGGGCGGGGTCCTACGAGCAGTACTTC. It translates to CASSLWAGSYEQYF.

CDR3 DNA sequence: TGCGCCAGCAGACCCAGGGGGTTGGGGGAAAAACTGTTTTTT. It yields the protein CASRPRGLGEKLFF. The chain is built from TRBV10-2 and TRBJ1-4, with TRBD1 identical over 7 bases. The CDR3 is 14 amino acids. Germline V gene sequence: CDR1 WSHSY, CDR2 SAAADI. The junction had 9 bases not matched to a gene; V was cut back by 6 bases and J by 8 bases.